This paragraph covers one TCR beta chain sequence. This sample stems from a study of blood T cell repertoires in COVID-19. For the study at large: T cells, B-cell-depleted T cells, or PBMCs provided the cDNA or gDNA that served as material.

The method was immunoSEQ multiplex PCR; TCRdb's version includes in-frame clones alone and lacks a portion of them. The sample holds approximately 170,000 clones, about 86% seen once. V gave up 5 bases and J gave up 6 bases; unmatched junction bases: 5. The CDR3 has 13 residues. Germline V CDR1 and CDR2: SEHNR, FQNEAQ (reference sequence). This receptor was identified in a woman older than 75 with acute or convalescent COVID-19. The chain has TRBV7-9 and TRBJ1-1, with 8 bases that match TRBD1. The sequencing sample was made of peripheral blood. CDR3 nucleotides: TGTGCCAGCAGCAGTCAGGGGGCCGCTGAAGCTTTCTTT. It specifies CASSSQGAAEAFF.